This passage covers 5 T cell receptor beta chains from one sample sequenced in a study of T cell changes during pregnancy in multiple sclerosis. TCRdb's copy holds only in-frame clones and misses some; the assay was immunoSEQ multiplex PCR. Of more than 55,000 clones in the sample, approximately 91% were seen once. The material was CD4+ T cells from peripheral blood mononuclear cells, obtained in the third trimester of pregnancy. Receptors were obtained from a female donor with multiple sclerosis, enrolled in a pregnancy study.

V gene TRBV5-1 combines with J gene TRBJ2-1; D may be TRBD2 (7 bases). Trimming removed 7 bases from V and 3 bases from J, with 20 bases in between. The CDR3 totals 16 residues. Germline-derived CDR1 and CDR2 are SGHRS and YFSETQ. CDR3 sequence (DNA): TGCGCCAGCGCCCTAGGGGGGGGGTTGCTCTACAATGAGCAGTTCTTC. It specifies CASALGGGLLYNEQFF.

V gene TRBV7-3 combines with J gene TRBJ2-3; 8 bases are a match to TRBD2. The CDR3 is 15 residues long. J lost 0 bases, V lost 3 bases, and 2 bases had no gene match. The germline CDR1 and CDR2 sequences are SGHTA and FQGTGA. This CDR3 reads CASSFGLASTDTQYF. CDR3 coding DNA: TGTGCCAGCAGCTTTGGACTAGCCAGCACAGATACGCAGTATTTT.

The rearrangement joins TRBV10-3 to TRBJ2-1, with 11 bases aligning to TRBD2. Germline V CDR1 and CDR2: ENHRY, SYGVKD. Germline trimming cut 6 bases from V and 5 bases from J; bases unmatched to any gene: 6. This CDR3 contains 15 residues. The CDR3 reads CAIRMGLAVDNEQFF. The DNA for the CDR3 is TGTGCCATCAGGATGGGACTAGCGGTCGACAATGAGCAGTTCTTC.

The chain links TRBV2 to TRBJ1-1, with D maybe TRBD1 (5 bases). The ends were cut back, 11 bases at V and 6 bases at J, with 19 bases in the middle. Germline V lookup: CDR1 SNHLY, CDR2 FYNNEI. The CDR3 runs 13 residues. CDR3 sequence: CASSEGVSPEAFF. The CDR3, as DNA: TGTGCCTCGTCAGAAGGGGTTTCCCCTGAAGCTTTCTTT.

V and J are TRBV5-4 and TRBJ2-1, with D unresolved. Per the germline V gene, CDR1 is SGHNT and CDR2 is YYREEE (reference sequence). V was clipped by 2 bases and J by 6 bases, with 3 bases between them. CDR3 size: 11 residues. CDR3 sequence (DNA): TGTGCCAGCAGCTTCAGCAATGAGCAGTTCTTC. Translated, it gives CASSFSNEQFF.